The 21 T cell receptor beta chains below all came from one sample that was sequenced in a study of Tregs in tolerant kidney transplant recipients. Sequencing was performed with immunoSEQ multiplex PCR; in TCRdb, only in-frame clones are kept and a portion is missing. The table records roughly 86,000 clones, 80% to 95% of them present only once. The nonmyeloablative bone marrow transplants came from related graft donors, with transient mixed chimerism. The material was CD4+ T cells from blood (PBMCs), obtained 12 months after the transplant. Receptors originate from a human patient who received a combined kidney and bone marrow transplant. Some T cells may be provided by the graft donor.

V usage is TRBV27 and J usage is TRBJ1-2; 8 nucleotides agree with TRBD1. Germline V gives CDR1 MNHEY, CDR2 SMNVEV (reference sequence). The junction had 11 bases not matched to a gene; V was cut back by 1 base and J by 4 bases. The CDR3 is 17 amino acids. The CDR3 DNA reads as TGTGCCAGCAGTTTATTCGGGGGATCAGGGGGCGGCTATGGCTACACCTTC. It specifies CASSLFGGSGGGYGYTF.

The CDR3 sequence: CASRVTGGNTIYF. In nucleotides, the CDR3 is TGTGCCAGCAGAGTGACAGGTGGAAACACCATATATTTT. The chain recombines TRBV5-6 with TRBJ1-3, with a possible D match to TRBD1 (6 bases). V was pared by 5 bases and J by 3 bases, with 9 bases between. Germline V gene data show CDR1 as SGHDT and CDR2 as YYEEEE. The CDR3 sequence is 13 residues long.

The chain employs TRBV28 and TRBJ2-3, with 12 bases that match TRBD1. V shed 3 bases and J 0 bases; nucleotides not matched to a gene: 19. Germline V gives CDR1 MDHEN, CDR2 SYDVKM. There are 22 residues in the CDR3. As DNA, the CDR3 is TGTGCCAGCAGTTTTAATTTCCGACACGGGACAGGGGGCCCGATTAGCACAGATACGCAGTATTTT. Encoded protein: CASSFNFRHGTGGPISTDTQYF.

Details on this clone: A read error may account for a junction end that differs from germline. As DNA, the CDR3 is TGTGCCAGCAGCCTAGCGGGGGGAAGCAATCAGCCCCAGCATTTT. Protein product: CASSLAGGSNQPQHF. The chain has TRBV11-1 and TRBJ1-5; D perhaps matches TRBD1 (5 bases). The CDR3 covers 15 residues. Germline-derived CDR1 and CDR2 are SGHAT and FQDESV (reference sequence).

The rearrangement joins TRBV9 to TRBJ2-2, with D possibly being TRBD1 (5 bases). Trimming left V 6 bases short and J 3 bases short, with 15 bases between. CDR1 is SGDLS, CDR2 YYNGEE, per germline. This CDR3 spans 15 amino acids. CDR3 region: CASNLGDRYTGELFF. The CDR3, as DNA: TGTGCCAGCAACCTAGGTGACAGATACACCGGGGAGCTGTTTTTT.

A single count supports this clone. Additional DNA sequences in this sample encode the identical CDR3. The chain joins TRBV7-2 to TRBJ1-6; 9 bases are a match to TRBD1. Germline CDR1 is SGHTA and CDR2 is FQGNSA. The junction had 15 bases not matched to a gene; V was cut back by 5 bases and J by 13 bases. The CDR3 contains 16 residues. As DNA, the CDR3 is TGTGCCAGCAGCCGGATGGGACAGGGAGATCACTCCCCCCTCCACTTT. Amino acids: CASSRMGQGDHSPLHF.

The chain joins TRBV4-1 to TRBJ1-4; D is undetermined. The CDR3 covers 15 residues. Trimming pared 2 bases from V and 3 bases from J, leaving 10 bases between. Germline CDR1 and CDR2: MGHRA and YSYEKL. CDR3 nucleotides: TGCGCCAGCAGCCAAAACATCGCCCCTAATGAAAAACTGTTTTTT. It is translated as CASSQNIAPNEKLFF.

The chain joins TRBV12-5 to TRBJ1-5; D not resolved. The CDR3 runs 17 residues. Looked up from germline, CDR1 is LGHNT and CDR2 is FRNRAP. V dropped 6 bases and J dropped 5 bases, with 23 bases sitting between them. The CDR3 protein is CASGPANRDLVDQPQHF. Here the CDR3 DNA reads TGTGCTAGTGGACCGGCCAACCGGGATCTTGTGGATCAGCCCCAGCATTTT. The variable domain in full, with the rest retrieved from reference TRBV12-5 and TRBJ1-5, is DARVTQTPRHKVTEMGQEVTMRCQPILGHNTVFWYRQTMMQGLELLAYFRNRAPLDDSGMPKDRFSAEMPDATLATLKIQPSEPRDSAVYFCASGPANRDLVDQPQHFGDGTRLSIL.

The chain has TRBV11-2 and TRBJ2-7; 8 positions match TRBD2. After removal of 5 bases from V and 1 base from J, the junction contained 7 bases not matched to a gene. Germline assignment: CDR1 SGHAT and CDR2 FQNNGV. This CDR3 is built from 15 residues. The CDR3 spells CASSPGGGLSYEQYF. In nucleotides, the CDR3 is TGTGCCAGCAGCCCCGGGGGGGGGTTATCCTACGAGCAGTACTTC.

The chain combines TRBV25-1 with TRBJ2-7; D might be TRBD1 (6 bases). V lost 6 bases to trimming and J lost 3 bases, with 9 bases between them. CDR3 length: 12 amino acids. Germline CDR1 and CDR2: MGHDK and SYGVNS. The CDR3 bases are TGTGCCAGCAGCGCACAGGGCTACGAGCAGTACTTC. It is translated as CASSAQGYEQYF.

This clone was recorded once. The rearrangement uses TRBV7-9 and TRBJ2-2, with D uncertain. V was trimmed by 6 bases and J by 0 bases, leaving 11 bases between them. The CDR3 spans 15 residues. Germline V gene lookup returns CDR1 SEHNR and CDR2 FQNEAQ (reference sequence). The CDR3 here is CASRFLSSNTGELFF. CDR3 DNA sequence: TGTGCCAGCAGATTCTTATCCTCGAACACCGGGGAGCTGTTTTTT.

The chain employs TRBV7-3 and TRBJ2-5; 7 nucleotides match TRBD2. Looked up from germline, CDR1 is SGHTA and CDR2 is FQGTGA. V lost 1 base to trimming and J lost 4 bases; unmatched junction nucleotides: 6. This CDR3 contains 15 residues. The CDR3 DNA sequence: TGTGCCAGCAGCTTAAGGGGCGGGAGTAGAGAGACCCAGTACTTC. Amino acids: CASSLRGGSRETQYF. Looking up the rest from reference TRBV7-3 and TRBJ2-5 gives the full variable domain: GAGVSQTPSNKVTEKGKYVELRCDPISGHTALYWYRQSLGQGPEFLIYFQGTGAADDSGLPNDRFFAVRPEGSVSTLKIQRTERGDSAVYLCASSLRGGSRETQYFGPGTRLLVL.

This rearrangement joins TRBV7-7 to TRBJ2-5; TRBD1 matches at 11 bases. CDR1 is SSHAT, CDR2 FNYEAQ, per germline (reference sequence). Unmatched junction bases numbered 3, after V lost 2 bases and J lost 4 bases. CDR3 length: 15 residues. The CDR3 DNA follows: TGTGCCAGCAGCTTAAGGGACAGGGGGTTAGAGACCCAGTACTTC. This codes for CASSLRDRGLETQYF.

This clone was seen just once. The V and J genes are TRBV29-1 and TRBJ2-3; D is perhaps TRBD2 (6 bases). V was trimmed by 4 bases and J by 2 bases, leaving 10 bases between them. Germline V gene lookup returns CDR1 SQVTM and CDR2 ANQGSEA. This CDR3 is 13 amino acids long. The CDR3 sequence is CSVAAGTTDTQYF. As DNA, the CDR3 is TGCAGCGTTGCTGCGGGGACCACAGATACGCAGTATTTT.

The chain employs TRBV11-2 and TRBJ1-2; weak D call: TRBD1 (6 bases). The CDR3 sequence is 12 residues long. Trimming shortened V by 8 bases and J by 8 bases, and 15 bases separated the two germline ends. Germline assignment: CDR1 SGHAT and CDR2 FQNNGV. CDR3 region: CASSRGGLGYTF. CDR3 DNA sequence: TGTGCCAGCTCAAGAGGGGGATTAGGCTACACCTTC.

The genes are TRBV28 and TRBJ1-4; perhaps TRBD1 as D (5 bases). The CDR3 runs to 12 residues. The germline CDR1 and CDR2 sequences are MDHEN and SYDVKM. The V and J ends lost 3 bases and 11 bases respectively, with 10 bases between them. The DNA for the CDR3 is TGTGCCAGCAGTTTTTGGGGCCTGAAACTGTTTTTT. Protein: CASSFWGLKLFF.

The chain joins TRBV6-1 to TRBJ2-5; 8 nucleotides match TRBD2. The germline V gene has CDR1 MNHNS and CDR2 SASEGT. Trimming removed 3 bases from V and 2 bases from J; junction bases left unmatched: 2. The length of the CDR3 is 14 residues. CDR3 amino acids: CASSESGGQETQYF. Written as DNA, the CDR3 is TGTGCCAGCAGTGAGAGCGGGGGACAAGAGACCCAGTACTTC.

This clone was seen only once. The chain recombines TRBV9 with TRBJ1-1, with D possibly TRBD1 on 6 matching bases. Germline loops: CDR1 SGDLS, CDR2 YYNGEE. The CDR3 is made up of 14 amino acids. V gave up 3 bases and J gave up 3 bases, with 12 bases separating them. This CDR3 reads CASSGGQGYTEAFF. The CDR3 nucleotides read TGTGCCAGCAGCGGGGGGCAGGGCTACACTGAAGCTTTCTTT.

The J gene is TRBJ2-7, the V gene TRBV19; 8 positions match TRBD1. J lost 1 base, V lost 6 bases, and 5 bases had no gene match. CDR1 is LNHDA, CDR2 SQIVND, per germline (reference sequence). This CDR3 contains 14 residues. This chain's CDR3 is CASRLTGASYEQYF. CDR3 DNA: TGTGCCAGTAGATTGACAGGGGCATCCTACGAGCAGTACTTC.

The CDR3 DNA sequence: TGTGCCAGCAGTTTCTCAGGGGCGCACTATGGCTACACCTTC. This encodes CASSFSGAHYGYTF. J is TRBJ1-2 and V is TRBV6-5; tentatively, D is TRBD1 (6 bases). The CDR3 covers 14 residues. V was cut by 4 bases and J by 3 bases, with 12 bases left in between. Germline CDR1 is MNHEY and CDR2 is SVGAGI.

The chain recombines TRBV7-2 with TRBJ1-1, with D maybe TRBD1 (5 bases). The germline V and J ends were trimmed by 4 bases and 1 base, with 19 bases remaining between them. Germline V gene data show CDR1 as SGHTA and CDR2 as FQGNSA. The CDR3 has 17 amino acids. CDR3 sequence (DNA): TGTGCCAGCAGCTCACGCGGGGGGGGGATGAGGAACACTGAAGCTTTCTTT. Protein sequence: CASSSRGGGMRNTEAFF.